The sample holds a few counts of the clone carrying this T cell receptor beta chain. Its antigen is unknown. This record belongs to a study of T cell responses to AZD1222 COVID-19 vaccine. Study results and limitations: Mostly white British, mostly female donors; authors suggested clonal diversity may be underestimated. Recipients of AZD1222 seropositive at baseline numbered only 6 or 7. Across the whole spike, CD4 TCRs peaked at regions 160-218 and 743-854.

CDR1 SGHRS and CDR2 YFSETQ come from the germline V gene. Trimming stripped 0 bases from V and 2 bases from J, with 17 bases between. This CDR3 region has 18 residues. This table comes from immunoSEQ multiplex PCR, and its TCRdb copy is limited to in-frame clones, with some not included. The table lists approximately 99,000 clones, more than 85% of them singletons. This sequence was found in an adult who received the AZD1222 COVID-19 vaccine. This chain links TRBV5-1 with TRBJ2-2, with D possibly matching TRBD2 (6 bases). Sequences were derived from peripheral blood, sampled 28 days after the second AZD1222 dose. CDR3: CASSLDPGTLANTGELFF. The CDR3 nucleotides read TGCGCCAGCAGCTTGGACCCGGGGACTTTAGCAAACACCGGGGAGCTGTTTTTT.